This record looks at one TCR beta chain sequence and its context. Its matching antigen is unknown. TCRdb's table, derived via immunoSEQ multiplex PCR, lists solely in-frame clones and lacks some. The table shows some 130,000 clones, with 85% to 95% occurring only once. The data derive from a study of graft-versus-host responses after intestinal transplantation. Study-level information: Recipients obtained multivisceral, liver-intestinal, or isolated intestinal transplants. Recipients across the board were started on anti-thymocyte globulin induction, then kept on tacrolimus and steroids for about 3 years.

V lost 4 bases, J lost 5 bases, and 8 bases stayed unmatched. This CDR3 is 14 amino acids long. The germline CDR1 and CDR2 sequences are SGHRS and YFSETQ. Study outcomes and limitations: Recipient marrow contained GvH clones, some of which appeared first in ileum or blood. An association linked early post-transplant HvG declines with peak circulating GvH clone levels.

This clonotype was sampled from a human donor who received an intestinal transplant. This chain uses TRBV5-1 with TRBJ2-5; 7 nucleotides agree with TRBD2. The sample was unstimulated CD4+ T cells sorted from spleen or lymph node cells, taken before intestinal transplant. CDR3 nucleotide sequence: TGCGCCAGCAGCACAAGGACTAGTGAGGAGACCCAGTACTTC. Translating gives CASSTRTSEETQYF.